This T cell receptor beta chain was obtained from a study of blood T cells in healthy people across ages. The germline gives CDR1 SEHNR, CDR2 FQNEAQ (reference sequence). The trim removed 3 bases at V and 2 bases at J, leaving 5 bases unmatched. The CDR3 runs to 15 residues. The authors extracted at least 6 micrograms of total RNA per sample. Combining a sample-barcoded 5' primer with a J-beta primer mix, a second PCR ran for about 6 to 12 cycles. Unique molecular identifiers of 12 random nucleotides labeled each cDNA. TCRdb ran MiXCR on the 5' RACE reads and lists one entry per CDR3 protein. The repertoire holds around 1,000,000 distinct CDR3 sequences, around two fifths seen once, with roughly 13% in the top ten.

Input material: blood. The sequence was collected from a man aged 18 to 35 in good health. The rearrangement links TRBV7-9 to TRBJ2-5, with 8 positions matching TRBD1. CDR3 residues: CASSFRQGNQETQYF. For the CDR3, the DNA is TGTGCCAGCAGCTTCCGACAGGGGAATCAAGAGACCCAGTACTTC.